This T cell receptor (beta chain) was captured in a study of immune evolution from preneoplasia to lung adenocarcinoma. Study overall: HLA loss of heterozygosity: less than 9% AIS, about 15% MIA, about 31% ADC, none AAH.

Profiling relied on immunoSEQ multiplex PCR, and the TCRdb table lists in-frame clones only, not all of them. Found here are 20,000 to 25,000 clones, roughly 80% of them singletons; the top ten hold 4.5% to 7%. CDR1 and CDR2 from the germline V gene are SGHDN and FVKESK. This CDR3 is built from 14 residues. V shed 5 bases and J shed 4 bases, with 14 bases lying between them. Resections took place in Japan or China from about 2013 to 2017. Histologic diagnosis was independently verified by two lung pathologists. After pathologic assessment, macro-dissection selected premalignant or tumor cells for extraction.

The sequenced material came from FFPE invasive lung adenocarcinoma tissue. This rearrangement joins TRBV14 to TRBJ1-2, with no clear D. This TCR was recovered from a person aged 55 to 75 with lung adenocarcinoma. CDR3 sequence: CASSESGVLYGYTF. The CDR3 nucleotides are TGTGCCAGCAGCGAATCGGGAGTCCTCTATGGCTACACCTTC.